This entry lists 22 T cell receptor beta chains sequenced from one sample in a study of shared clonotypes between healthy human individuals. The assay was immunoSEQ multiplex PCR, and TCRdb's table has in-frame clones only and misses some. Of about 2.3 million clones listed, about nine tenths were seen once; the top ten hold around 0.4%. Material for sequencing was naive CD4+ T cells from PBMCs. Described subset: CD45RA+ positively selected. These receptors were collected from a young man in good health. Some clones in this sample may be carry-over from other donors' samples.

The chain links TRBV6-1 to TRBJ2-7, with D perhaps matching TRBD2 (5 bases). This CDR3 is built from 13 residues. V shed 6 bases and J shed 3 bases, with 12 bases lying between them. From germline, CDR1 is MNHNS and CDR2 SASEGT. In DNA form, the CDR3 reads TGTGCCAGCAGCGGGCCTGCGGGCTACGAGCAGTACTTC. Translating it yields CASSGPAGYEQYF.

This rearrangement joins TRBV19 to TRBJ1-2, with D hard to call. Per the germline V gene, CDR1 is LNHDA and CDR2 is SQIVND (reference sequence). Trimming pared 2 bases from V and 8 bases from J, leaving 12 bases between. The CDR3 is 13 residues long. The CDR3 coding sequence is TGTGCCAGTAGTATACGGCACTTCGGAGGCTACACCTTC. It is translated as CASSIRHFGGYTF. Variable domain in full (rest from reference TRBV19 and TRBJ1-2): DGGITQSPKYLFRKEGQNVTLSCEQNLNHDAMYWYRQDPGQGLRLIYYSQIVNDFQKGDIAEGYSVSREKKESFPLTVTSAQKNPTAFYLCASSIRHFGGYTFGSGTRLTVV.

The chain is built from TRBV7-3 and TRBJ1-1, with D maybe TRBD1 (5 bases). Germline-derived CDR1 and CDR2 are SGHTA and FQGTGA. The CDR3 spans 14 residues. Trimming cost V 8 bases and J 8 bases, with 21 bases left between them. The CDR3 is CASSRTAGLSEAFF. DNA of the CDR3: TGTGCCAGCTCCCGTACGGCAGGGCTTTCCGAAGCTTTCTTT. Looking up the rest from reference TRBV7-3 and TRBJ1-1 gives the full variable domain: GAGVSQTPSNKVTEKGKYVELRCDPISGHTALYWYRQSLGQGPEFLIYFQGTGAADDSGLPNDRFFAVRPEGSVSTLKIQRTERGDSAVYLCASSRTAGLSEAFFGQGTRLTVV.

This clone was seen a single time. The same CDR3 is also encoded by other DNA sequences in this sample. The J gene is TRBJ2-3, the V gene TRBV5-1; possibly TRBD2 for D (5 bases). The CDR3 runs 13 residues. In germline, CDR1 is SGHRS, CDR2 YFSETQ. V lost 0 bases and J lost 4, with 6 bases in between. This CDR3 reads CASSLGESDTQYF. Written as DNA, the CDR3 is TGCGCCAGCAGCTTGGGGGAGTCAGATACGCAGTATTTT.

This sequence joins TRBV5-1 and TRBJ2-4, with D hard to call. The V end was cut by 1 base, the J end by 5 bases, with 10 bases between. Germline V gives CDR1 SGHRS, CDR2 YFSETQ. This CDR3 spans 14 amino acids. The CDR3 nucleotides are TGCGCCAGCAGCTTGCTCACGGCTGAAAACATTCAGTACTTC. This codes for CASSLLTAENIQYF.

The chain is built from TRBV19 and TRBJ2-1; D gene unclear. The V gene lost 6 bases and the J gene lost 0 bases, with 9 bases spanning the gap. CDR3 length: 14 residues. Germline V CDR1 and CDR2: LNHDA, SQIVND (reference sequence). The CDR3 region has the DNA TGTGCCAGTAGGACGGGCGACTCCTACAATGAGCAGTTCTTC. It codes for CASRTGDSYNEQFF.

The V gene is TRBV28, the J gene TRBJ1-1; TRBD1 is a possible D gene (5 bases). The CDR3 sequence is 14 residues long. Per the germline V gene, CDR1 is MDHEN and CDR2 is SYDVKM. V lost 7 bases to trimming and J lost 1 base, with 13 bases between them. CDR3 coding DNA: TGTGCCAGCACGCCAGGGAGAGGGAACACTGAAGCTTTCTTT. Amino acid sequence: CASTPGRGNTEAFF.

V is TRBV5-6 and J is TRBJ2-7, with no clear D. Trimming cost V 0 bases and J 0 bases, with 16 bases left between them. Germline V CDR1 and CDR2: SGHDT, YYEEEE. The CDR3 covers 17 residues. Here the CDR3 reads CASSLGLGRSASYEQYF. The CDR3 coding sequence is TGTGCCAGCAGCTTGGGACTTGGGCGAAGCGCCTCCTACGAGCAGTACTTC.

This clone was recorded once. V gene TRBV27 combines with J gene TRBJ2-7; D might be TRBD2 (6 bases). CDR1 and CDR2 from the germline V gene are MNHEY and SMNVEV (reference sequence). V lost 4 bases and J lost 1, with 23 bases in between. CDR3 size: 18 residues. The CDR3 loop reads CASSSRVRGRLYSYEQYF. The CDR3 DNA follows: TGTGCCAGCAGTTCCCGCGTGCGGGGCCGACTTTATTCCTACGAGCAGTACTTC.

The chain couples TRBV19 to TRBJ2-1; maybe TRBD2 (7 bases). The V end was cut by 6 bases, the J end by 6 bases, with 18 bases between. This CDR3 comprises 15 residues. From germline, CDR1 is LNHDA and CDR2 SQIVND (reference sequence). The CDR3: CASRGAQGGSNEQFF. The CDR3 DNA is TGTGCCAGTAGGGGGGCGCAGGGAGGGAGCAATGAGCAGTTCTTC.

The chain is built from TRBV28 and TRBJ2-1, with 10 bases aligning to TRBD2. The J segment lost 1 base and the V segment lost 6 bases, leaving 9 bases of the junction unmatched. The CDR3 loop spans 17 amino acids. Germline CDR1 and CDR2: MDHEN and SYDVKM. The CDR3 DNA reads TGTGCCAGCAGGGACCCTAGCGGGAGTGTGTCCTACAATGAGCAGTTCTTC. It specifies CASRDPSGSVSYNEQFF.

The chain carries TRBV7-3 and TRBJ2-1; 8 nucleotides line up with TRBD2. J lost 6 bases, V lost 2 bases, and 3 bases had no gene match. CDR1 and CDR2 from the germline V gene are SGHTA and FQGTGA. The CDR3 consists of 14 residues. In DNA form, the CDR3 reads TGTGCCAGCAGCTTAGGGACTAGAGGCAATGAGCAGTTCTTC. Residues: CASSLGTRGNEQFF.

The chain employs TRBV23-1 and TRBJ1-2, with D unresolved. TRBV23-1 is an ORF; its function is uncertain. Trimming stripped 5 bases from V and 4 bases from J, with 14 bases between. The CDR3 spans 14 residues. The CDR3 DNA sequence: TGCGCCAGCAGTTACGACCCAAAACCCTATGGCTACACCTTC. Translation gives CASSYDPKPYGYTF.

The chain joins TRBV28 to TRBJ2-7, with 9 bases that match TRBD1. V dropped 4 bases and J dropped 6; count of bases not matched to a gene: 10. The germline V gene has CDR1 MDHEN and CDR2 SYDVKM. This CDR3 region has 15 residues. CDR3 sequence (DNA): TGTGCCAGCAGTTATCTGGGACAGGGTGGTCGCGAGCAGTACTTC. Its translation: CASSYLGQGGREQYF.

The rearrangement joins TRBV27 to TRBJ1-2; no clear D. This CDR3 is built from 16 residues. With 6 bases removed from V and 5 bases from J, the gap between germline ends came to 22 bases. CDR1 is MNHEY and CDR2 is SMNVEV in the germline V gene (reference sequence). This CDR3 reads CASSAAARVSWYGYTF. CDR3 DNA: TGTGCCAGCAGCGCCGCTGCTAGGGTTTCTTGGTATGGCTACACCTTC.

The rearrangement uses TRBV7-2 and TRBJ1-2; TRBD1 aligns across 7 bases. The trim removed 1 base at V and 4 bases at J, leaving 3 bases unmatched. The CDR3 runs to 14 residues. Germline loops: CDR1 SGHTA, CDR2 FQGNSA. As DNA, the CDR3 is TGTGCCAGCAGCTTAGGTACAGGGGTCTATGGCTACACCTTC. Residues: CASSLGTGVYGYTF.

The rearrangement uses TRBV11-2 and TRBJ2-4; D is perhaps TRBD2 (5 bases). The V end lost 2 bases, the J end lost 7 bases, and 15 bases lay between the germline ends. The CDR3 covers 15 residues. Germline V gene data show CDR1 as SGHAT and CDR2 as FQNNGV. The CDR3 DNA reads as TGTGCCAGCAGCTTAATGAGGGCCGGCGGTAACATTCAGTACTTC. Translation gives CASSLMRAGGNIQYF. Drawing the rest from reference TRBV11-2 and TRBJ2-4, the complete variable domain is EAGVAQSPRYKIIEKRQSVAFWCNPISGHATLYWYQQILGQGPKLLIQFQNNGVVDDSQLPKDRFSAERLKGVDSTLKIQPAKLEDSAVYLCASSLMRAGGNIQYFGAGTRLSVL.

V usage is TRBV6-1 and J usage is TRBJ2-7, with D maybe TRBD2 (5 bases). The CDR3 spans 13 residues. Trimming left V 8 bases short and J 3 bases short, with 14 bases between. Per the germline V gene, CDR1 is MNHNS and CDR2 is SASEGT. CDR3 region: CASSFRDHYEQYF. The DNA of the CDR3 is TGTGCCAGCTCATTCCGGGATCACTACGAGCAGTACTTC.

The J gene is TRBJ2-5, the V gene TRBV19, with TRBD2 as a possible D gene (6 bases). The CDR3 extends over 14 amino acids. The germline V gene encodes CDR1 LNHDA and CDR2 SQIVND (reference sequence). V lost 4 bases and J lost 2, with 11 bases in between. The CDR3 sequence: CASSRGDFQETQYF. Written as DNA, the CDR3 is TGTGCCAGTAGTAGGGGGGACTTTCAAGAGACCCAGTACTTC.

This chain links TRBV23-1 with TRBJ1-1; possibly TRBD1 for D (6 bases). TRBV23-1 is an ORF, with its function uncertain. Trimming took off 2 bases at V and 4 bases at J, with 17 bases between the two ends. The CDR3 length is 16 residues. The CDR3 sequence: CASSQALTGLSTEAFF. The CDR3 DNA sequence: TGCGCCAGCAGTCAAGCCCTCACAGGGTTGAGCACTGAAGCTTTCTTT.

The chain links TRBV7-6 to TRBJ2-7, with D possibly TRBD2 on 7 matching bases. The CDR3 is 17 residues long. Deletions cut 5 bases from V and 7 bases from J, with 27 bases between. Germline V gene data show CDR1 as SGHVS and CDR2 as FNYEAQ. Here the CDR3 DNA reads TGTGCCAGCAGCCTCGGGAGACGCGGGAGAGGGGGTGTTGAGCAGTACTTC. It specifies CASSLGRRGRGGVEQYF.

The gene calls are TRBV19 and TRBJ1-5, with TRBD1 as a possible D gene (5 bases). The CDR3 runs 17 residues. Trimming cost V 0 bases and J 0 bases, with 12 bases left between them. CDR1 LNHDA and CDR2 SQIVND come from the germline V gene (reference sequence). This chain's CDR3 is CASSIEGQHYSNQPQHF. The CDR3 coding sequence is TGTGCCAGTAGTATAGAGGGGCAGCATTATAGCAATCAGCCCCAGCATTTT.